Included here is one T cell receptor (beta chain) sequence, with context. Its antigen is not known. The sample belongs to a study of shared clonotypes between healthy human individuals. Findings and limits, study-wide: Limited genetic and exposure-history diversity came from having few donors. Investigators collected only blood, and repertoires in tissues likely differ.

The V end was cut by 7 bases, the J end by 1 base, with 7 bases between. CDR1 is LNHDA, CDR2 SQIVND, per germline (reference sequence). This CDR3 is built from 12 residues. TCRdb keeps only in-frame clones here, not all; method: immunoSEQ multiplex PCR. This table holds about 1,900,000 clones, about 95% found once. It was CD45RO-negative cells, positively selected for CCR7, that made up naive CD8 cells, with terminally differentiated effector memory CD45RA+ cells excluded. Donors were healthy HIV-negative adults without recent acute infections or vaccinations. Source material: naive CD8+ T cells sorted from blood. J is TRBJ1-2 and V is TRBV19; D uncertain. The receptor was isolated from a man between 18 and 29 years old in good health. CDR3 nucleotides: TGTGCCAGTACCTTCGATAACTATGGCTACACCTTC. It codes for CASTFDNYGYTF. The complete variable domain, with remaining parts taken from reference TRBV19 and TRBJ1-2, reads DGGITQSPKYLFRKEGQNVTLSCEQNLNHDAMYWYRQDPGQGLRLIYYSQIVNDFQKGDIAEGYSVSREKKESFPLTVTSAQKNPTAFYLCASTFDNYGYTFGSGTRLTVV.